The 29 T cell receptor beta chains reported below all come from one sample, sequenced in a study of response to subunit inactivated influenza vaccine. A single record per CDR3 protein comes from TCRdb applying MiXCR to the RT-PCR reads. The repertoire has approximately 520,000 distinct CDR3 sequences, over 25% of them found once; the top ten carry under 2.5%. This specimen consisted of CD4+ T cells sorted from PBMCs, obtained around 5 days after vaccination. The source is a man aged 50-59 years who received an inactivated influenza vaccine.

The chain is built from TRBV7-9 and TRBJ2-3; D remains unclear. This CDR3 comprises 14 residues. Germline V gives CDR1 SEHNR, CDR2 FQNEAQ (reference sequence). V shed 5 bases and J shed 5 bases, with 14 bases lying between them. DNA for the CDR3: TGTGCCAGCAGCCCCCCTCCGGGTGAAGATACGCAGTATTTT. This codes for CASSPPPGEDTQYF.

The rearrangement uses TRBV29-1 and TRBJ2-2, with D unresolved. CDR3 length: 14 amino acids. Per germline, CDR1 SQVTM and CDR2 ANQGSEA. Deletions cut 4 bases from V and 2 bases from J, with 11 bases between. CDR3 in DNA: TGCAGCGTTGGCCTACAAGTTAACACCGGGGAGCTGTTTTTT. The encoded protein is CSVGLQVNTGELFF.

V gene TRBV12-3 or TRBV12-4 combines with J gene TRBJ2-2, with 7 bases identical to TRBD1. This CDR3 is 15 amino acids long. V shed 3 bases, J shed 6 bases, and the junction held 7 bases outside the gene matches. The CDR3 is CASSFPPGGPGELFF. The CDR3 DNA is TGTGCCAGCAGTTTTCCCCCAGGGGGACCCGGGGAGCTGTTTTTT.

The V gene is TRBV11-2, the J gene TRBJ1-2; D ambiguous. Germline-derived CDR1 and CDR2 are SGHAT and FQNNGV. This CDR3 has 15 residues. Trimming shortened V by 0 bases and J by 6 bases, and 14 bases separated the two germline ends. Here the CDR3 reads CASSLERTGRDGYTF. Written as DNA, the CDR3 is TGTGCCAGCAGCTTAGAAAGGACGGGGAGGGATGGCTACACCTTC.

This clonotype occurred a few times. The chain combines TRBV12-3 or TRBV12-4 with TRBJ2-7; possibly TRBD2 for D (5 bases). Deletions cut 2 bases from V and 3 bases from J, with 11 bases between. The CDR3 contains 14 residues. CDR3 loop: CASSLSGEYYEQYF. The CDR3 DNA is TGTGCCAGCAGTTTATCTGGGGAGTACTACGAGCAGTACTTC.

V usage is TRBV20-1 and J usage is TRBJ2-3; TRBD2 matches 10 bases. The CDR3 is 14 amino acids. CDR1 DFQATT and CDR2 SNEGSKA come from the germline V gene (reference sequence). The V segment lost 5 bases and the J segment 2 bases; nucleotides outside the gene matches: 4. The CDR3 reads CSAVGLAHTDTQYF. The CDR3 nucleotides are TGCAGTGCTGTGGGACTAGCGCACACAGATACGCAGTATTTT.

The V gene is TRBV6-5, the J gene TRBJ2-7; TRBD1 might be the D (6 bases). This CDR3 contains 13 residues. Trimming pared 7 bases from V and 2 bases from J, leaving 12 bases between. CDR1 and CDR2 from the germline V gene are MNHEY and SVGAGI. CDR3 amino acids: CASNSGHPYEQYF. DNA of the CDR3: TGTGCCAGCAATTCGGGACATCCCTACGAGCAGTACTTC.

This clonotype was picked up a small number of times. This rearrangement joins TRBV20-1 to TRBJ2-5; 10 bases map to TRBD2. CDR3 size: 14 residues. Germline CDR1 is DFQATT and CDR2 is SNEGSKA (reference sequence). V gave up 7 bases and J gave up 5 bases; unmatched junction bases: 10. Written as DNA, the CDR3 is TGCAGTGTCAGCCAGCGGGGGGGCCGGGAGACCCAGTACTTC. Translation gives CSVSQRGGRETQYF.

The chain carries TRBV27 and TRBJ2-5, with 11 nucleotides matching TRBD2. CDR1 MNHEY and CDR2 SMNVEV come from the germline V gene (reference sequence). The length of the CDR3 is 16 residues. With 2 bases clipped from V and 4 bases from J, the junction kept 6 bases outside the gene matches. This CDR3 reads CASSLRIAGGRETQYF. The CDR3 DNA reads as TGTGCCAGCAGTTTAAGGATAGCGGGGGGGCGAGAGACCCAGTACTTC.

This sequence joins TRBV7-2 and TRBJ2-3, with 7 bases fitting TRBD1. CDR3 size: 16 residues. J was trimmed by 2 bases and V by 5 bases; bases with no gene match: 10. In germline, CDR1 is SGHTA, CDR2 FQGNSA. CDR3 residues: CASSRDRESDTDTQYF. CDR3 sequence (DNA): TGTGCCAGCAGCAGAGACAGGGAATCAGACACAGATACGCAGTATTTT.

The rearrangement uses TRBV7-9 and TRBJ1-4, with 7 bases that match TRBD1. Germline CDR1 reads SEHNR; CDR2 reads FQNEAQ (reference sequence). Trimming cost V 5 bases and J 6 bases; bases outside gene matches: 9. The CDR3 totals 15 residues. The CDR3 here is CASSKDRGRDEKLFF. The CDR3 nucleotides read TGTGCCAGCAGCAAAGATAGGGGGCGAGATGAAAAACTGTTTTTT.

The rearrangement links TRBV29-1 to TRBJ1-1; D gene ambiguous. With 7 bases removed from V and 0 bases from J, the gap between germline ends came to 9 bases. CDR1 is SQVTM, CDR2 ANQGSEA, per germline. The CDR3 loop spans 12 amino acids. CDR3 in DNA: TGCAGCGCCTCAGAGTTGAACACTGAAGCTTTCTTT. Its protein product is CSASELNTEAFF.

The J gene is TRBJ1-1, the V gene TRBV5-1; D unclear. Trimming shortened V by 0 bases and J by 3 bases, and 12 bases separated the two germline ends. Germline V gives CDR1 SGHRS, CDR2 YFSETQ. The CDR3 spans 15 residues. The CDR3: CASSLVGRRDTEAFF. The DNA of the CDR3 is TGCGCCAGCAGCTTGGTAGGGCGGAGGGACACTGAAGCTTTCTTT.

The genes are TRBV27 and TRBJ1-4, with TRBD1 matching over 10 bases. The CDR3 runs 14 residues. Germline CDR1 reads MNHEY; CDR2 reads SMNVEV (reference sequence). V lost 5 bases to trimming and J lost 10 bases; unmatched junction nucleotides: 7. The CDR3 DNA is TGTGCCAGCAGTCCCCGGGACAGGGGCGGAAAACTGTTTTTT. Protein: CASSPRDRGGKLFF.

The sample holds a few counts of this clonotype. This chain joins TRBV5-1 and TRBJ2-7; 10 nucleotides agree with TRBD2. Per germline, CDR1 SGHRS and CDR2 YFSETQ. The CDR3 has 16 amino acids. With V trimmed by 0 bases and J by 5 bases, 8 bases remained unmatched. The CDR3 coding sequence is TGCGCCAGCAGCTTGGGGGGGGGACTAGCGATCGACGAGCAGTACTTC. Amino acid sequence: CASSLGGGLAIDEQYF.

The chain carries TRBV6-2 or TRBV6-3 and TRBJ2-4, with 9 positions matching TRBD1. V was clipped by 6 bases and J by 1 base; unmatched bases: 16. The CDR3 covers 19 residues. CDR1 is MNHEY and CDR2 is SVGEGT in the germline V gene. The CDR3 DNA sequence: TGTGCCAGCAGGTCGAGGGGACAGGGAGTTATTGGGGCCAAAAACATTCAGTACTTC. This codes for CASRSRGQGVIGAKNIQYF.

This clonotype was found a few times. V is TRBV12-3 or TRBV12-4 and J is TRBJ2-3; 7 bases are a match to TRBD1. Trimming cost V 4 bases and J 4 bases; bases outside gene matches: 5. The CDR3 is 14 amino acids. The CDR3, as DNA: TGTGCCAGCAGTTCCCACACAGGGGCAGATACGCAGTATTTT. It is translated as CASSSHTGADTQYF.

The J gene is TRBJ2-2, the V gene TRBV12-3 or TRBV12-4; 8 bases are a match to TRBD2. Trimming removed 1 base from V and 4 bases from J; junction bases left unmatched: 2. The CDR3 is made up of 15 amino acids. The DNA of the CDR3 is TGTGCCAGCAGTTTAGGGACTAGCTTCACCGGGGAGCTGTTTTTT. Encoded protein: CASSLGTSFTGELFF.

The chain recombines TRBV6-1 with TRBJ2-3, with 11 bases that match TRBD2. The trim removed 5 bases at V and 9 bases at J, leaving 10 bases unmatched. Germline-derived CDR1 and CDR2 are MNHNS and SASEGT. The CDR3 is 15 amino acids. The CDR3 spells CASSPTSGAPQTQYF. DNA of the CDR3: TGTGCCAGCAGTCCGACTAGCGGGGCCCCCCAGACGCAGTATTTT.

In this sample, this clonotype turned up once. This chain joins TRBV20-1 and TRBJ1-5; no clear D gene. V gave up 2 bases and J gave up 7 bases, with 9 bases separating them. The CDR3 spans 12 residues. The germline V gene has CDR1 DFQATT and CDR2 SNEGSKA (reference sequence). The CDR3 sequence is CSARLAGQPQHF. CDR3 DNA sequence: TGCAGTGCTAGATTGGCCGGGCAGCCCCAGCATTTT.

V usage is TRBV4-2 and J usage is TRBJ1-4; TRBD1 agrees at 8 bases. V shed 4 bases and J 8 bases; nucleotides not matched to a gene: 12. Germline lookup yields CDR1 LGHNA and CDR2 YNFKEQ. The CDR3 consists of 16 residues. CDR3: CASSPGTGPAREKLFF. CDR3 in DNA: TGTGCCAGCAGCCCAGGGACAGGCCCGGCGCGGGAAAAACTGTTTTTT.

This rearrangement joins TRBV5-1 to TRBJ1-6; D unclear. This CDR3 comprises 14 residues. CDR1 SGHRS and CDR2 YFSETQ come from the germline V gene. V was cut by 4 bases and J by 9 bases, with 14 bases left in between. The CDR3 loop reads CASSLDGERSPLHF. The DNA of the CDR3 is TGCGCCAGCAGCCTCGATGGGGAGCGTTCACCCCTCCACTTT.

In DNA, the CDR3 is TGTGCCAGCAGCTTAGTTTTCGAATCCTACGAGCAGTACTTC. It codes for CASSLVFESYEQYF. The chain links TRBV11-2 to TRBJ2-7; no clear D. Germline CDR1 and CDR2: SGHAT and FQNNGV. Trimming left V 1 base short and J 1 base short, with 8 bases between. This CDR3 spans 14 amino acids.

J is TRBJ1-5 and V is TRBV27; D is unresolved. The CDR3 length is 14 residues. V lost 4 bases and J 5 bases, leaving 12 bases between the germline ends. The germline CDR1 and CDR2 sequences are MNHEY and SMNVEV (reference sequence). The CDR3 nucleotides read TGTGCCAGCAGTTCCCTCGGACTTTATCAGCCCCAGCATTTT. This gives the protein CASSSLGLYQPQHF.

The V gene is TRBV12-3 or TRBV12-4, the J gene TRBJ2-1, with D possibly being TRBD2 (6 bases). The CDR3 length is 15 residues. V was shortened by 2 bases and J by 3 bases, with 11 bases between the two germline ends. The CDR3 reads CASSLRGAFYNEQFF. CDR3 sequence (DNA): TGTGCCAGCAGTTTACGCGGGGCCTTCTACAATGAGCAGTTCTTC.

This sequence joins TRBV9 and TRBJ2-7; 10 bases line up with TRBD2. The trim removed 0 bases at V and 0 bases at J, leaving 0 bases unmatched. This CDR3 has 15 residues. Germline V gene data show CDR1 as SGDLS and CDR2 as YYNGEE. CDR3 protein: CASSVASGGSYEQYF. CDR3 DNA: TGTGCCAGCAGCGTAGCTAGCGGGGGCTCCTACGAGCAGTACTTC.

The chain carries TRBV19 and TRBJ1-5; D is possibly TRBD1 (6 bases). V lost 9 bases and J lost 7, with 19 bases in between. Germline V gene lookup returns CDR1 LNHDA and CDR2 SQIVND (reference sequence). This CDR3 spans 14 amino acids. For the CDR3, the DNA is TGTGCCAGCCGCCGGGACATCCTAAACCAGCCCCAGCATTTT. Translated, it gives CASRRDILNQPQHF.

V and J are TRBV6-5 and TRBJ1-1; possibly TRBD1 for D (5 bases). The germline V gene has CDR1 MNHEY and CDR2 SVGAGI. CDR3 size: 15 residues. V was trimmed by 0 bases and J by 4 bases, leaving 12 bases between them. The CDR3 region is CASSYSLAGRTEAFF. The CDR3 coding sequence is TGTGCCAGCAGTTACTCCCTAGCGGGGCGCACTGAAGCTTTCTTT.

V is TRBV12-3 or TRBV12-4 and J is TRBJ2-7; TRBD1 might be the D (6 bases). Trimming left V 6 bases short and J 0 bases short, with 9 bases between. CDR3 length: 13 residues. CDR3 region: CASRADSSYEQYF. The DNA of the CDR3 is TGTGCCAGCAGAGCGGACAGCTCCTACGAGCAGTACTTC.